Shown below are 20 T cell receptor beta chains from a single sample sequenced in a study of T cell responses to AZD1222 COVID-19 vaccine. Repertoires were generated with immunoSEQ multiplex PCR, while TCRdb's copy carries only in-frame clones and drops some. This sample has about 47,000 clones; around 85% occur once, and the top ten carry 20% to 25%. This specimen consisted of peripheral blood, obtained on day 0 of MenACWY control vaccination. All receptors come from an adult in good health.

The chain is built from TRBV10-3 and TRBJ1-3; D is perhaps TRBD1 (5 bases). The germline CDR1 and CDR2 sequences are ENHRY and SYGVKD. The CDR3 contains 14 residues. Trimming stripped 7 bases from V and 0 bases from J, with 10 bases between. The CDR3 loop reads CAITQGVSGNTIYF. In DNA, the CDR3 is TGTGCCATCACTCAAGGGGTCTCTGGAAACACCATATATTTT.

The chain is built from TRBV28 and TRBJ1-2, with D possibly matching TRBD1 (6 bases). This CDR3 comprises 14 residues. V was shortened by 11 bases and J by 4 bases, with 20 bases between the two germline ends. Per germline, CDR1 MDHEN and CDR2 SYDVKM. The CDR3 nucleotides are TGTGCCGTATGGTCAGGGGTAGCCTCCTATGGCTACACCTTC. It encodes CAVWSGVASYGYTF.

This chain links TRBV3-1 (or the pseudogene TRBV3-2) with TRBJ2-7, with D perhaps being TRBD1 or TRBD2 (5 bases each). The CDR3 is 14 residues long. Trimming pared 2 bases from V and 6 bases from J, leaving 14 bases between. Germline CDR1 and CDR2: LGHDT and YNNKEL (reference sequence). The CDR3 loop is CASSQSKGRGEQYF. The CDR3 DNA reads as TGTGCCAGCAGCCAATCCAAGGGGAGAGGCGAGCAGTACTTC.

V is TRBV7-3 and J is TRBJ2-3; 9 positions match TRBD2. Germline CDR1 SGHTA, CDR2 FQGTGA. The CDR3 has 16 residues. Germline trimming cut 1 base from V and 4 bases from J; bases unmatched to any gene: 6. CDR3 DNA: TGTGCCAGCAGCTTAAGGGCGGGGGGGCTTTCAGATACGCAGTATTTT. Its translation is CASSLRAGGLSDTQYF.

The chain carries TRBV11-2 and TRBJ2-3; D remains ambiguous. The V gene lost 8 bases and the J gene lost 1 base, with 22 bases spanning the gap. This CDR3 is 17 amino acids long. Germline CDR1 and CDR2: SGHAT and FQNNGV. The CDR3 here is CASQLRTRQVGTDTQYF. The CDR3 DNA is TGTGCCAGCCAGCTACGTACCCGGCAGGTTGGCACAGATACGCAGTATTTT.

This rearrangement joins TRBV6-5 to TRBJ2-1; D uncertain. Germline V gives CDR1 MNHEY, CDR2 SVGAGI. The CDR3 has 14 amino acids. The V end lost 3 bases, the J end lost 8 bases, and 14 bases lay between the germline ends. CDR3 DNA: TGTGCCAGCAGTTATTCCGGCGGCGCGGATGAGCAGTTCTTC. Its translation: CASSYSGGADEQFF.

CDR3 sequence: CASTQGGLHYGYTF. The CDR3 nucleotides read TGTGCCAGCACCCAGGGAGGGCTCCACTATGGCTACACCTTC. The V and J genes are TRBV6-5 and TRBJ1-2; TRBD1 is a possible D gene (5 bases). V was clipped by 7 bases and J by 3 bases, with 15 bases between them. Germline V gene data show CDR1 as MNHEY and CDR2 as SVGAGI. This CDR3 is 14 amino acids long.

The chain couples TRBV3-1 (or the pseudogene TRBV3-2) to TRBJ1-6, with D unclear. Germline CDR1 and CDR2: LGHDT and YNNKEL (reference sequence). The CDR3 covers 15 residues. The V end was cut by 1 base, the J end by 9 bases, with 13 bases between. The CDR3 region is CASSQVPDASSPLHF. The DNA for the CDR3 is TGTGCCAGCAGCCAAGTCCCGGACGCCTCTTCACCCCTCCACTTT.

The rearrangement uses TRBV6-4 and TRBJ1-6; 8 positions match TRBD1. J gave up 9 bases and V 6 bases, and 13 bases lay outside the gene matches. Germline assignment: CDR1 MRHNA and CDR2 SNTAGT. The CDR3 has 16 residues. CDR3 amino acids: CASSKIQGAQGSPLHF. CDR3 coding DNA: TGTGCCAGCAGCAAGATCCAGGGGGCGCAGGGTTCACCCCTCCACTTT.

Only a few counts were recorded for this clone. V usage is TRBV5-1 and J usage is TRBJ2-2, with D tentatively TRBD1 or TRBD2 (5 bases each). V lost 4 bases to trimming and J lost 4 bases, with 11 bases between them. Germline CDR1 SGHRS, CDR2 YFSETQ. The CDR3 is 14 amino acids. CDR3 loop: CASSAGTSTGELFF. The DNA for the CDR3 is TGCGCCAGCAGCGCCGGGACCAGCACCGGGGAGCTGTTTTTT.

This rearrangement joins TRBV15 to TRBJ2-1; weak D call: TRBD1 (6 bases). CDR3 length: 14 amino acids. The V end lost 0 bases, the J end lost 3 bases, and 6 bases lay between the germline ends. Looked up from germline, CDR1 is LNHNV and CDR2 is YYDKDF (reference sequence). CDR3 DNA: TGTGCCACCAGCAGAGACAGGGGCTACAATGAGCAGTTCTTC. Protein product: CATSRDRGYNEQFF.

This clone was counted at least ten times. The chain recombines TRBV11-2 with TRBJ1-1; D gene unclear. This CDR3 comprises 14 residues. The germline CDR1 and CDR2 sequences are SGHAT and FQNNGV. The V and J ends lost 5 bases and 1 base respectively, with 11 bases between them. CDR3 in DNA: TGTGCCAGCAGCCCAGAGTGGGAGAACACTGAAGCTTTCTTT. It codes for CASSPEWENTEAFF.

The gene calls are TRBV15 and TRBJ1-1; the match to TRBD1 covers 7 bases. The CDR3 length is 16 residues. V gave up 1 base and J gave up 4 bases; unmatched junction bases: 9. Germline-derived CDR1 and CDR2 are LNHNV and YYDKDF (reference sequence). The CDR3 loop reads CATSRGRGLGGTEAFF. In DNA form, the CDR3 reads TGTGCCACCAGCAGAGGTAGGGGGCTTGGTGGCACTGAAGCTTTCTTT.

The rearrangement joins TRBV18 to TRBJ1-2; D call uncertain. V was clipped by 0 bases and J by 0 bases, with 8 bases between them. Germline V gene lookup returns CDR1 KGHSH and CDR2 LQKENI. CDR3 length: 15 amino acids. The CDR3 reads CASSPPYAANYGYTF. Here the CDR3 DNA reads TGTGCCAGCTCACCACCTTACGCTGCTAACTATGGCTACACCTTC.

J is TRBJ2-2 and V is TRBV19; D might be TRBD1 (5 bases). This CDR3 spans 14 amino acids. The germline V gene has CDR1 LNHDA and CDR2 SQIVND (reference sequence). The V end lost 11 bases, the J end lost 0 bases, and 13 bases lay between the germline ends. CDR3 protein: CAGSQGTNTGELFF. The CDR3 DNA sequence: TGTGCCGGATCCCAGGGAACGAACACCGGGGAGCTGTTTTTT.

CDR3 sequence reads: CASSEYGGGQPQHF. The CDR3 coding sequence is TGTGCCAGCAGTGAATACGGGGGAGGTCAGCCCCAGCATTTT. V is TRBV25-1 and J is TRBJ1-5; D perhaps matches TRBD1 (5 bases). This CDR3 region has 14 residues. Germline lookup yields CDR1 MGHDK and CDR2 SYGVNS. V lost 0 bases and J lost 6, with 9 bases in between.

The chain has TRBV4-1 and TRBJ1-3; D possibly corresponds to TRBD1 (5 bases). V was shortened by 4 bases and J by 0 bases, with 13 bases between the two germline ends. The CDR3 length is 16 residues. Germline assignment: CDR1 MGHRA and CDR2 YSYEKL. The CDR3 protein is CASSPRTFYSGNTIYF. In DNA form, the CDR3 reads TGCGCCAGCAGCCCGCGGACATTTTACTCTGGAAACACCATATATTTT.

The rearrangement uses TRBV28 and TRBJ1-4; the D gene is possibly TRBD1 (5 bases). V was shortened by 5 bases and J by 5 bases, with 15 bases between the two germline ends. Germline V gene sequence: CDR1 MDHEN, CDR2 SYDVKM. The CDR3 loop spans 15 amino acids. CDR3 protein: CASSTWTLGNEKLFF. CDR3 nucleotides: TGTGCCAGCAGTACGTGGACACTTGGAAATGAAAAACTGTTTTTT. Full variable domain (remainder filled in from reference TRBV28 and TRBJ1-4): DVKVTQSSRYLVKRTGEKVFLECVQDMDHENMFWYRQDPGLGLRLIYFSYDVKMKEKGDIPEGYSVSREKKERFSLILESASTNQTSMYLCASSTWTLGNEKLFFGSGTQLSVL.

The chain is built from TRBV5-4 and TRBJ1-1, with a weak D call TRBD1 (6 bases). CDR1 is SGHNT, CDR2 YYREEE, per germline (reference sequence). Trimming stripped 1 base from V and 6 bases from J, with 13 bases between. CDR3 size: 14 residues. The CDR3 DNA is TGTGCCAGCAGCTTGTTGGGGGCCGGCGCTGAAGCTTTCTTT. This sequence encodes CASSLLGAGAEAFF.

The chain is built from TRBV6-4 and TRBJ2-2; TRBD1 matches at 7 bases. Per germline, CDR1 MRHNA and CDR2 SNTAGT. This CDR3 has 15 residues. Trimming at V came to 0 bases and at J to 5 bases, leaving 3 bases not matched to a gene. The CDR3 sequence: CASSDSDRPTGELFF. Here the CDR3 DNA reads TGTGCCAGCAGTGACTCGGACAGGCCTACCGGGGAGCTGTTTTTT.